Listed below are T cell receptor beta chains from one sample, sequenced in a study of control samples from healthy donors and cancer patients. The protocol was immunoSEQ multiplex PCR, while the TCRdb copy is restricted to in-frame clones and leaves out a portion. This sample yields about 120,000 clones, of which 70% to 90% are seen a single time; roughly 3.5% belongs to the top ten. Sequencing input: PBMCs. The receptor set was obtained from a woman aged 60-75 years with lung cancer. Each CDR3 is given with its conserved first and last residue. A D gene is named only where the DNA matches it firmly. Clone sizes are given selectively: once, few, many, or a class where the clone is expanded.

j_call,v_call,clone_size,cdr3_length,d_call,cdr3_nt,cdr3_aa
TRBJ1-2,TRBV28,NA,14,TRBD1,TGTGCCAGCAGTTTGCCAGGGACAGGGTATGGCTACACCTTC,CASSLPGTGYGYTF
TRBJ1-3,TRBV4-2,once,14,NA,TGTGCCAGCAGCCCCTCGGTGGCTGGAAACACCATATATTTT,CASSPSVAGNTIYF
TRBJ1-4,TRBV7-2,NA,15,TRBD1,TGTGCCAGCAGCTTAGTGACAGGGAATAGTGAAAAACTGTTTTTT,CASSLVTGNSEKLFF
TRBJ1-6,TRBV27,NA,12,NA,TGTGCCAGCAGTTTAATTAATTCACCCCTCCACTTT,CASSLINSPLHF
TRBJ1-2,TRBV13,NA,14,NA,TGTGCCAGCAGCTTACGTGGGGGGCTGCGGGGCTACACCTTC,CASSLRGGLRGYTF
TRBJ2-1,TRBV7-3,NA,15,NA,TGTGCCAGCAGCTTAACACCCTGGGGGGAGAATGAGCAGTTCTTC,CASSLTPWGENEQFF
TRBJ1-5,TRBV19,NA,12,NA,TGTGCCAGTAGTGCACGTAATCAGCCCCAGCATTTT,CASSARNQPQHF
TRBJ1-6,TRBV19,NA,16,NA,TGTGCCAGTAGTCAGTTTATGCGGGATAGAACACCACCCCTCCACTTT,CASSQFMRDRTPPLHF
TRBJ2-1,TRBV5-6,NA,11,NA,TGTGCCAGCAGCTTTGGATCTGAGCAGTTCTTC,CASSFGSEQFF
TRBJ2-1,TRBV5-1,NA,14,NA,TGCGCCAGCAGCTTGGAACTCGGAGTCAATGAGCAGTTCTTC,CASSLELGVNEQFF
TRBJ2-3,TRBV28,NA,12,TRBD1,TGTGCCAGCGTCCAGGGGGCAGATACGCAGTATTTT,CASVQGADTQYF
TRBJ2-6,TRBV24-1,NA,13,NA,TGTGCCACCAGTGATTGGGACTCGAACGTCCTGACTTTC,CATSDWDSNVLTF
TRBJ2-4,TRBV7-9,NA,11,NA,TGTGCCAGCACCCAACGGGTCATTCAGTACTTC,CASTQRVIQYF
TRBJ1-2,TRBV7-2,NA,15,TRBD1,TGTGCCAGCAGCTTAGTAGGACAGGGGGCTAACGGCTACACCTTC,CASSLVGQGANGYTF
TRBJ2-2,TRBV11-3,once,15,NA,TGTGCCAGCAGCTTAGAAGGCTCCTACACCGGGGAGCTGTTTTTT,CASSLEGSYTGELFF
TRBJ1-3,TRBV7-6,NA,18,TRBD1,TGTGCCAGCAGCTTCATGCCTATAGGGACAGACTCTGGAAACACCATATATTTT,CASSFMPIGTDSGNTIYF
TRBJ2-2,TRBV30,NA,14,NA,TGTGCCTGCCGGGCCAGGCAGGGAACCGGGGAGCTGTTTTTT,CACRARQGTGELFF
TRBJ2-7,TRBV2,once,14,NA,TGTGCCAGCAGTGAGGCTAGCGAACCCTACGAGCAGTACTTC,CASSEASEPYEQYF
TRBJ1-5,TRBV28,NA,17,NA,TGTGCCAGCAGTCCCCGGTGGGGCCGGGGGACGAATCAGCCCCAGCATTTT,CASSPRWGRGTNQPQHF
TRBJ1-4,TRBV7-8,NA,13,NA,TGTGCCAGCAGCTTGGGTACAGTCGAAAAACTGTTTTTT,CASSLGTVEKLFF